The entry that follows covers one T cell receptor beta chain sequence. These data belong to a study of shared clonotypes between healthy human individuals. Some clones are missing from TCRdb's copy, which holds only in-frame ones; the method was immunoSEQ multiplex PCR. Of nearly 1 million clones in the sample, around 80% were seen once. Trimming left V 6 bases short and J 0 bases short, with 15 bases between. This CDR3 comprises 16 residues. From germline, CDR1 is KGHSH and CDR2 LQKENI. The sequencing input was memory CD4+ T cells sorted from blood. Subset here: CD45RA-negative fraction. This TCR derives from a man between 18 and 29 years old in good health. The chain has TRBV18 and TRBJ2-1, with D maybe TRBD1 (5 bases). The CDR3 DNA reads as TGTGCCAGCTCCCAGGAGCAGGGTACCTCCTACAATGAGCAGTTCTTC. This sequence encodes CASSQEQGTSYNEQFF.